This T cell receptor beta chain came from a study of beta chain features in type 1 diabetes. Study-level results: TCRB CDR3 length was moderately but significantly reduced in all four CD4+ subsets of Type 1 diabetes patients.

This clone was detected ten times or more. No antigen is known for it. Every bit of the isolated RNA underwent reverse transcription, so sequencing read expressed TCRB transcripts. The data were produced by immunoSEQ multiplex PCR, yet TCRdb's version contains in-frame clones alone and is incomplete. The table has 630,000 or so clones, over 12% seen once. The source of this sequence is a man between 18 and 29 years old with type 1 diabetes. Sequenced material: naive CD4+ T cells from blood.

The CDR3, as DNA: TGTGCCAGCAGCCTACAGAGCGGTGAAAAACTGTTTTTT. Protein product: CASSLQSGEKLFF. The rearrangement joins TRBV5-4 to TRBJ1-4; D gene ambiguous. With 4 bases removed from V and 7 bases from J, the gap between germline ends came to 11 bases. CDR3 length: 13 residues. Germline values: CDR1 SGHNT, CDR2 YYREEE (reference sequence).